This entry is about one T cell receptor (beta chain). The data stem from a study of blood T cell repertoires in COVID-19. The protocol was immunoSEQ multiplex PCR, while the TCRdb copy is restricted to in-frame clones and leaves out a portion. Among approximately 200,000 clones, around nine tenths were seen once, and the ten largest hold roughly 6.2%. The CDR3 runs 16 residues. J lost 1 base, V lost 0 bases, and 3 bases had no gene match. Germline CDR1 is SGHVS and CDR2 is FNYEAQ. The TCR was taken from a man aged 60 to 69 who had recovered from COVID-19. This chain joins TRBV7-6 and TRBJ2-3; 8 nucleotides align to TRBD1. Input material: peripheral blood. The CDR3 bases are TGTGCCAGCAGCTTAGCTGGACAGGGTGGCACAGATACGCAGTATTTT. It codes for CASSLAGQGGTDTQYF.